The 9 T cell receptor beta chains listed next were all sequenced from one sample in a study of post-analysis software for immune sequencing data. Their antigen targets remain unknown. Incorporated into the TCR beta cDNA libraries were unique molecular identifiers, which served to reduce PCR and sequencing biases. TCRdb used MiXCR to reprocess the PCR reads, holding one entry per CDR3 protein. The sample shows about 460,000 distinct CDR3 sequences, roughly 45% of them seen only once. Whole-study results and caveats: When patients were compared with controls, a handful of TRBV segments were more frequent, TRBV5-6, TRBV5-1 and TRBV20-1 among them.

The sequencing input was blood. These receptors all come from a girl between 10 and 17 years old with multiple sclerosis.

V gene TRBV28 combines with J gene TRBJ2-5, with D possibly matching TRBD2 (5 bases). This CDR3 region has 15 residues. The V end lost 6 bases, the J end lost 11 bases, and 25 bases lay between the germline ends. Germline V gene lookup returns CDR1 MDHEN and CDR2 SYDVKM. The CDR3 sequence is CASRSQPGSGSEQYF. The CDR3 DNA reads as TGTGCCAGCAGGTCCCAACCGGGGTCCGGCAGTGAGCAGTACTTC.

This chain connects TRBV14 to TRBJ2-3; D is uncertain. This CDR3 has 16 residues. V gave up 1 base and J gave up 2 bases, with 13 bases separating them. Germline V gives CDR1 SGHDN, CDR2 FVKESK. The CDR3 sequence is CASSQASVSLTDTQYF. The CDR3 coding sequence is TGTGCCAGCAGCCAAGCCTCAGTGAGCCTCACAGATACGCAGTATTTT.

The genes are TRBV12-3 or TRBV12-4 and TRBJ2-1; the D is unclear. The CDR3 is 11 residues long. Trimming took 3 bases from V and 9 from J, leaving 6 bases between them. In DNA, the CDR3 is TGTGCCAGCAGTTTTGTTAGTGAGCAGTTCTTC. Amino acids: CASSFVSEQFF.

V is TRBV20-1 and J is TRBJ2-5; 8 nucleotides align to TRBD2. Near its end, the DNA agrees better with TRBJ2-7, so the J call may be wrong. CDR3 length: 12 amino acids. Germline CDR1 DFQATT, CDR2 SNEGSKA (reference sequence). This CDR3 is CSARPGGHEQYF. The DNA for the CDR3 is TGCAGTGCTAGGCCGGGAGGGCACGAGCAGTACTTC.

The rearrangement uses TRBV6-5 and TRBJ2-2; possibly TRBD2 for D (6 bases). Germline V gene lookup returns CDR1 MNHEY and CDR2 SVGAGI. The CDR3 has 16 amino acids. The V and J ends lost 6 bases and 2 bases respectively, with 16 bases between them. CDR3 sequence (DNA): TGTGCCAGCAGCCAGTTTGGGAGGCTAAACACCGGGGAGCTGTTTTTT. This translates into CASSQFGRLNTGELFF.

This clonotype was recorded a few times. This chain connects TRBV20-1 to TRBJ1-4; no clear D gene. CDR1 is DFQATT and CDR2 is SNEGSKA in the germline V gene (reference sequence). Trimming shortened V by 1 base and J by 5 bases, and 8 bases separated the two germline ends. This CDR3 has 13 amino acids. In nucleotides, the CDR3 is TGCAGTGCTAGAGGGCTGAGCAATGAAAAACTGTTTTTT. It yields the protein CSARGLSNEKLFF.

The genes are TRBV24-1 and TRBJ2-1; tentatively, D is TRBD1 or TRBD2 (5 bases each). This CDR3 comprises 16 residues. Germline CDR1 and CDR2: KGHDR and SFDVKD. With 4 bases removed from V and 8 bases from J, the gap between germline ends came to 20 bases. The CDR3 nucleotides are TGTGCCACCAGTGACGCAGGGACGGAGATTAGGGATGAGCAGTTCTTC. Translation gives CATSDAGTEIRDEQFF.

In this sample, this clonotype turned up a few times. CDR3 sequence (DNA): TGTGCCAGCAGCCCCTCGGACAGGGGGAATGGGGAGACCCAGTACTTC. Encoded protein: CASSPSDRGNGETQYF. J is TRBJ2-5 and V is TRBV4-2; 10 bases line up with TRBD1. J gave up 5 bases and V 4 bases, and 10 bases lay outside the gene matches. CDR1 LGHNA and CDR2 YNFKEQ come from the germline V gene. The CDR3 totals 16 residues.

DNA for the CDR3: TGCAGTGCTAGAGATTTCCCCGAGCAGTACTTC. Protein: CSARDFPEQYF. The chain combines TRBV20-1 with TRBJ2-4; D is ambiguous. The assigned J gene may be wrong: the sequence end matches TRBJ2-7 better. The CDR3 is 11 amino acids. The V gene's germline CDR1 is DFQATT and CDR2 SNEGSKA (reference sequence).